This TCR beta chain was sequenced for a study of response to subunit inactivated influenza vaccine. CDR3 length equals 15 residues. V lost 6 bases and J lost 7, with 18 bases in between. CDR1 is SGHAT and CDR2 is FQDESV in the germline V gene (reference sequence). The study's findings and limits: Researchers suggested that each seasonal influenza vaccination recruits few new T cells.

The table lists this clonotype with a few counts. Its antigen remains unknown. TCRdb fed the RT-PCR reads into MiXCR, producing one record per CDR3 protein. This sample has 650,000 to 800,000 distinct CDR3 sequences, with approximately 15% found just once. The clonotype comes from a man over 45 who received an inactivated influenza vaccine. The chain is built from TRBV11-1 and TRBJ2-2; D possibly corresponds to TRBD1 (7 bases). This sample comprised PBMCs from blood, obtained less than 15 days before vaccination. This CDR3 is CASRPGQEGYGELFF. The DNA of the CDR3 is TGTGCCAGCAGACCAGGACAGGAGGGTTACGGGGAGCTGTTTTTT.